The 6 T cell receptor beta chains below all came from one sample that was sequenced in a study of shared T cell receptors in the human thymus. Assay: immunoSEQ multiplex PCR; the TCRdb copy retains only in-frame clones and omits some. The sample holds hundreds of thousands of clones, 80% to 90% seen once. These sequences were also reported in another study, on human thymus T cells.

The sample taken for sequencing was thymocytes. Receptors were obtained from a girl in the first two years of life with a congenital heart defect.

V and J are TRBV11-2 and TRBJ2-5, with D maybe TRBD2 (6 bases). Per germline, CDR1 SGHAT and CDR2 FQNNGV. This CDR3 has 17 residues. The V and J ends lost 0 bases and 3 bases respectively, with 17 bases between them. The CDR3 reads CASSLDPRGDLEETQYF. The CDR3 nucleotides read TGTGCCAGCAGCTTAGATCCCCGCGGGGATTTGGAAGAGACCCAGTACTTC.

The rearrangement uses TRBV4-3 and TRBJ2-5, with 10 bases matching TRBD2. This CDR3 contains 19 residues. Per germline, CDR1 LGHNA and CDR2 YSLEER. V lost 2 bases and J lost 5; bases outside the gene matches: 17. The CDR3 here is CASSQYLDQAGGLGETQYF. CDR3 DNA: TGCGCCAGCAGCCAATACCTGGACCAAGCGGGGGGGCTTGGTGAGACCCAGTACTTC.

The chain is built from TRBV4-3 and TRBJ1-2; 10 bases map to TRBD1. Per the germline V gene, CDR1 is LGHNA and CDR2 is YSLEER. Trimming removed 0 bases from V and 5 bases from J; junction bases left unmatched: 6. The CDR3 consists of 16 residues. The CDR3 loop is CASSQEGTGVEYGYTF. CDR3 coding DNA: TGCGCCAGCAGCCAAGAAGGGACAGGGGTGGAGTATGGCTACACCTTC.

CDR3 region: CASSQGRGAPRDYGYTF. The CDR3 DNA follows: TGCGCCAGCAGCCAAGGGCGGGGGGCTCCCCGCGACTATGGCTACACCTTC. The chain links TRBV4-1 to TRBJ1-2; perhaps TRBD1 as D (6 bases). Germline assignment: CDR1 MGHRA and CDR2 YSYEKL. Trimming left V 1 base short and J 3 bases short, with 18 bases between. CDR3 length equals 17 residues.

This chain connects TRBV4-1 to TRBJ2-2; TRBD2 matches 9 bases. Trimming cost V 3 bases and J 0 bases; bases outside gene matches: 14. Germline V gene data show CDR1 as MGHRA and CDR2 as YSYEKL. The CDR3 totals 20 residues. CDR3 nucleotide sequence: TGCGCCAGCAGCCATACGGGGTTTAGGCGGGGGGGAACGAACACCGGGGAGCTGTTTTTT. Protein: CASSHTGFRRGGTNTGELFF.

The V and J genes are TRBV5-1 and TRBJ1-5; weak D call: TRBD1 (5 bases). CDR3 length equals 14 residues. The germline V and J ends were trimmed by 2 bases and 5 bases, with 11 bases remaining between them. Germline V gene data show CDR1 as SGHRS and CDR2 as YFSETQ. The CDR3 reads CASSFDSRHQPQHF. The DNA for the CDR3 is TGCGCCAGCAGCTTCGACAGTCGGCATCAGCCCCAGCATTTT.